What follows describes a single T cell receptor (beta chain). This entry is derived from a study of blood T cell repertoires in COVID-19. The recovered donors of Cohort 3 showed two negative PCRs, clearance, or symptom resolution. The CDR3 extends over 15 amino acids. J was trimmed by 5 bases and V by 3 bases; bases with no gene match: 8. The germline V gene encodes CDR1 SGHRS and CDR2 YFSETQ. Produced via immunoSEQ multiplex PCR; TCRdb's table is partial and in-frame only. The sample has 150,000 to 200,000 clones, about four fifths seen once. The clonotype originates from a man aged 50 to 60 who had recovered from COVID-19. This chain links TRBV5-1 with TRBJ1-1; 9 bases align to TRBD1. Sequenced sample: PBMCs or T cells enriched from blood (not recorded which). This CDR3 reads CASSSRTGAGTEAFF. The CDR3 DNA follows: TGCGCCAGCAGCTCAAGGACAGGGGCGGGGACTGAAGCTTTCTTT.